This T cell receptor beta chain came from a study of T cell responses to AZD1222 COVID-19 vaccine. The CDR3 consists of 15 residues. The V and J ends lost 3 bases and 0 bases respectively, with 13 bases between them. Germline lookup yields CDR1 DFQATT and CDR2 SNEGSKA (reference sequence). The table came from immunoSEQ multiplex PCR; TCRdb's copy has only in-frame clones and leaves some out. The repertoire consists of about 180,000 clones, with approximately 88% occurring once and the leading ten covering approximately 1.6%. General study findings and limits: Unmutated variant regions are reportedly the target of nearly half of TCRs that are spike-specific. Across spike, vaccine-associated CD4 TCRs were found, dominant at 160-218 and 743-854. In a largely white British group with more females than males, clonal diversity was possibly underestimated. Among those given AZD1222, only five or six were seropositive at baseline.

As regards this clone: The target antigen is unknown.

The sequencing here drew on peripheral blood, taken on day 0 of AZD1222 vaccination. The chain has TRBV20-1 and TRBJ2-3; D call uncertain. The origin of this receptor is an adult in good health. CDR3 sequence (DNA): TGCAGTGCTAGTTTTGGGGATCGTAGCACAGATACGCAGTATTTT. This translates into CSASFGDRSTDTQYF.